These 11 T cell receptor beta chains share one sample of origin, sequenced in a study of OX40 agonist ivuxolimab in advanced cancers. Sequenced by immunoSEQ multiplex PCR; TCRdb stores in-frame clones only, minus some. This table has about 100,000 clones, roughly 90% appearing once. The sample consisted of CD4+ or CD8+ T cells sorted from blood, taken in a trial of the OX40 agonist ivuxolimab. These receptors all stem from an adult with an advanced solid tumor such as melanoma, head and neck, liver or kidney cancer.

This chain links TRBV27 with TRBJ2-1; D is possibly TRBD2 (5 bases). Germline V CDR1 and CDR2: MNHEY, SMNVEV (reference sequence). This CDR3 comprises 15 residues. V was pared by 7 bases and J by 0 bases, with 13 bases between. CDR3 region: CASTSRRDSYNEQFF. As DNA, the CDR3 is TGTGCCAGCACCTCACGTCGGGACTCCTACAATGAGCAGTTCTTC.

The V gene is TRBV7-9, the J gene TRBJ2-1; D remains unclear. Deletions cut 2 bases from V and 5 bases from J, with 7 bases between. The CDR3 has 13 amino acids. Germline CDR1 SEHNR, CDR2 FQNEAQ (reference sequence). The CDR3 region is CASSLNWNNEQFF. The DNA for the CDR3 is TGTGCCAGCAGCTTAAATTGGAACAATGAGCAGTTCTTC.

V and J are TRBV27 and TRBJ2-7; D may match TRBD1 or TRBD2 (5 bases each). Germline assignment: CDR1 MNHEY and CDR2 SMNVEV (reference sequence). V lost 7 bases to trimming and J lost 2 bases, with 15 bases between them. The length of the CDR3 is 14 residues. The CDR3 sequence is CASNRRGAAYEQYF. CDR3 DNA sequence: TGTGCCAGCAATCGAAGAGGGGCCGCCTACGAGCAGTACTTC.

This chain uses TRBV28 with TRBJ2-1, with 14 bases fitting TRBD2. Unmatched junction bases numbered 9, after V lost 4 bases and J lost 7 bases. The CDR3 has 17 residues. Germline CDR1 and CDR2: MDHEN and SYDVKM. The CDR3 loop is CASSSPYGTSGSNEQFF. DNA of the CDR3: TGTGCCAGCAGTTCACCCTACGGGACTAGCGGGAGTAATGAGCAGTTCTTC.

This clone appeared once. The V gene is TRBV19, the J gene TRBJ1-1; 7 bases agree with TRBD1. The CDR3 contains 13 residues. Germline V gives CDR1 LNHDA, CDR2 SQIVND (reference sequence). Unmatched junction bases numbered 6, after V lost 6 bases and J lost 5 bases. Here the CDR3 reads CASSPDRATEAFF. CDR3 nucleotide sequence: TGTGCCAGTAGCCCTGACAGGGCTACTGAAGCTTTCTTT. The full variable domain, its missing parts supplied by reference TRBV19 and TRBJ1-1, is DGGITQSPKYLFRKEGQNVTLSCEQNLNHDAMYWYRQDPGQGLRLIYYSQIVNDFQKGDIAEGYSVSREKKESFPLTVTSAQKNPTAFYLCASSPDRATEAFFGQGTRLTVV.

This chain connects TRBV2 to TRBJ2-4; weak D call: TRBD1 (6 bases). CDR3 length: 15 amino acids. V lost 6 bases and J 2 bases, leaving 14 bases between the germline ends. CDR1 is SNHLY and CDR2 is FYNNEI in the germline V gene. CDR3 loop: CASSRDNIPKNIQYF. The CDR3 coding sequence is TGTGCCAGCAGCCGGGACAACATCCCCAAAAACATTCAGTACTTC.

A word on this clone: This same CDR3 is encoded by further DNA sequences in the sample. The rearrangement uses TRBV27 and TRBJ2-5; 12 bases are shared with TRBD2. Germline-derived CDR1 and CDR2 are MNHEY and SMNVEV (reference sequence). V was clipped by 5 bases and J by 4 bases; unmatched bases: 5. This CDR3 spans 15 amino acids. The CDR3 nucleotides read TGTGCCAGCAGTCGGACTAGCGGGATCGGAGAGACCCAGTACTTC. It specifies CASSRTSGIGETQYF.

The CDR3 region has the DNA TGTGCCAGCAGCTCCGAGATGGCCGGGGAGCTGTTTTTT. It is translated as CASSSEMAGELFF. The gene calls are TRBV7-8 and TRBJ2-2; unclear D gene. This CDR3 comprises 13 residues. Germline V gene lookup returns CDR1 SGHVS and CDR2 FQNEAQ. With 4 bases removed from V and 6 bases from J, the gap between germline ends came to 9 bases.

V is TRBV5-1 and J is TRBJ2-2; no clear D. This CDR3 is built from 16 residues. V was clipped by 0 bases and J by 5 bases, with 14 bases between them. The germline V gene encodes CDR1 SGHRS and CDR2 YFSETQ. The CDR3 protein is CASSLAELGPTGELFF. The CDR3 DNA sequence: TGCGCCAGCAGCTTGGCTGAACTGGGCCCTACCGGGGAGCTGTTTTTT.

The rearrangement joins TRBV4-2 to TRBJ2-2, with 7 bases that match TRBD2. J lost 0 bases, V lost 1 base, and 2 bases had no gene match. Looked up from germline, CDR1 is LGHNA and CDR2 is YNFKEQ. There are 16 residues in the CDR3. CDR3 sequence (DNA): TGTGCCAGCAGCCAAGCCCTAGCGGCGAACACCGGGGAGCTGTTTTTT. Protein product: CASSQALAANTGELFF.

The chain couples TRBV6-5 to TRBJ2-7, with TRBD1 as a possible D gene (6 bases). V lost 5 bases and J 2 bases, leaving 10 bases between the germline ends. The length of the CDR3 is 13 residues. Per the germline V gene, CDR1 is MNHEY and CDR2 is SVGAGI. The CDR3: CASSENRAYEQYF. The CDR3 coding sequence is TGTGCCAGCAGTGAGAACAGGGCCTACGAGCAGTACTTC.